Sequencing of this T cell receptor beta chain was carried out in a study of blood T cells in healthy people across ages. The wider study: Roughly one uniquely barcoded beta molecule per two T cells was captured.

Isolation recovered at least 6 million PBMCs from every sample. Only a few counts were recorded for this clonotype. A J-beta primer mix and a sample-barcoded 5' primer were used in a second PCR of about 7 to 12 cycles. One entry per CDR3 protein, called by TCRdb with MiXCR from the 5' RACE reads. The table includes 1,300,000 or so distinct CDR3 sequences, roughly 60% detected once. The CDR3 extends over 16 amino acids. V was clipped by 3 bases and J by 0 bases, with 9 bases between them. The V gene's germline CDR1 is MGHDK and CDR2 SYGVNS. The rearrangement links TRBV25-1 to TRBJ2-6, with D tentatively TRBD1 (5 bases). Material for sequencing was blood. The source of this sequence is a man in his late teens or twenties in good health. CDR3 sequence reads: CASSDDSLSGANVLTF. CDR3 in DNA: TGTGCCAGCAGTGACGACAGTCTCTCTGGGGCCAACGTCCTGACTTTC.